What follows is one T cell receptor (beta chain) and its context. V dropped 1 base and J dropped 2 bases, with 15 bases sitting between them. This CDR3 has 17 residues. Germline CDR1 MGHRA, CDR2 YSYEKL. The entry originates in a study of blood T cell repertoires in COVID-19. Turning to the study itself: The cDNA or gDNA used as material had been derived from T cells, B-cell-depleted T cells, or PBMCs.

Methods used by the authors: Reference gene primer amplification in the assay estimated nucleated cell counts. Method: immunoSEQ multiplex PCR; TCRdb's copy keeps in-frame clones and lacks some. That table supplies the V and J calls and clone size; D and trimming were determined from the DNA. Of a few hundred thousand clones listed, 70% to 90% were seen once; the top ten hold 3.5% to 4%. The sequenced sample was peripheral blood. The TCR originated in a man between 18 and 29 years old with active or convalescent COVID-19. V is TRBV4-1 and J is TRBJ2-1, with a possible D match to TRBD1 (5 bases). The CDR3 sequence is CASSQGRRLGPYNEQFF. Written as DNA, the CDR3 is TGCGCCAGCAGCCAAGGCCGCCGGTTGGGGCCCTACAATGAGCAGTTCTTC.